Included here is one TCR beta chain sequence, with context. Its antigen remains unidentified. The table came from immunoSEQ multiplex PCR; TCRdb's copy has only in-frame clones and leaves some out. The sample records 150,000 to 200,000 clones, less than 95% being singletons. These data are taken from a study of T cell responses to AZD1222 COVID-19 vaccine. Findings and caveats of the study: Per reports, nearly half of all spike-specific TCRs target regions that are unmutated in variants. Sampled repertoires all dated from after the peak T cell response. The span of vaccine-associated CD4 TCRs extended across spike, with dominance at 160-218 and 743-854. White British ancestry dominated among donors, who included more females, and clonal diversity was possibly underestimated.

Looked up from germline, CDR1 is SGHTA and CDR2 is FQGNSA. V lost 5 bases to trimming and J lost 1 base, with 14 bases between them. The CDR3 sequence is 15 residues long. The chain links TRBV7-2 to TRBJ1-1; weak D call: TRBD1 (5 bases). The sample consisted of peripheral blood, taken 28 days after the second AZD1222 dose. The receptor comes from an adult who received the AZD1222 COVID-19 vaccine. CDR3 residues: CASSKAGTGNTEAFF. CDR3 bases: TGTGCCAGCAGCAAAGCCGGGACCGGGAACACTGAAGCTTTCTTT.